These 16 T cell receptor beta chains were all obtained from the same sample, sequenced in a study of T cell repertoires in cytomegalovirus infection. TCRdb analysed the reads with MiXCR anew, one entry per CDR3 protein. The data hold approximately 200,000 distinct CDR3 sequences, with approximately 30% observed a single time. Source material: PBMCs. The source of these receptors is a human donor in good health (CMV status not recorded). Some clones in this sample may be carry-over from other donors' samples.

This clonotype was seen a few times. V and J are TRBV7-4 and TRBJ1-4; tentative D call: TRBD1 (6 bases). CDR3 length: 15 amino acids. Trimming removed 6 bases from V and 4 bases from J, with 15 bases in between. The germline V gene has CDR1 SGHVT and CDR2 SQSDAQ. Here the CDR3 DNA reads TGTGCCAGCAGGCTTGGAGGAGGGGGTAATGAAAAACTGTTTTTT. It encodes CASRLGGGGNEKLFF.

The CDR3 DNA sequence: TGCGCCAGCAGCTTGGGGCAGGACTACAATGAGCAGTTCTTC. Amino acids: CASSLGQDYNEQFF. The rearrangement joins TRBV5-1 to TRBJ2-1; D is uncertain. This CDR3 contains 14 residues. Looked up from germline, CDR1 is SGHRS and CDR2 is YFSETQ. Deletions cut 0 bases from V and 3 bases from J, with 7 bases between.

CDR3 amino acids: CASSRTSGGVNEQFF. The CDR3 DNA reads as TGTGCCAGCAGCAGGACTAGCGGGGGGGTTAATGAGCAGTTCTTC. The chain combines TRBV7-2 with TRBJ2-1; 15 nucleotides agree with TRBD2. The length of the CDR3 is 15 residues. The J segment lost 7 bases and the V segment lost 5 bases, leaving 3 bases of the junction unmatched. Germline-derived CDR1 and CDR2 are SGHTA and FQGNSA.

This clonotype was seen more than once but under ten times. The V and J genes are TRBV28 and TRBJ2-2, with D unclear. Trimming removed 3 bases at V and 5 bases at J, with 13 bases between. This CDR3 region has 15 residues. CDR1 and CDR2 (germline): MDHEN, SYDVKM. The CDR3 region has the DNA TGTGCCAGCAGTTTCCCTGACACTTTTACCGGGGAGCTGTTTTTT. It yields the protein CASSFPDTFTGELFF.

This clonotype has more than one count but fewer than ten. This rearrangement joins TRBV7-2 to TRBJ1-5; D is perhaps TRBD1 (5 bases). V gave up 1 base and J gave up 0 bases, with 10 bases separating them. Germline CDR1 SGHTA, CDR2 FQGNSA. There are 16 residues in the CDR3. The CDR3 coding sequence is TGTGCCAGCAGCTTAGGGCAGGGAGATAGCAATCAGCCCCAGCATTTT. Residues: CASSLGQGDSNQPQHF.

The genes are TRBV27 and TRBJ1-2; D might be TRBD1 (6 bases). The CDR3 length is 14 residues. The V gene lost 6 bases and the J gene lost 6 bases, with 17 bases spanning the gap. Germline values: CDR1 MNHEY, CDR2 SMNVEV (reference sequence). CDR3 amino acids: CASRSLWGHDGYTF. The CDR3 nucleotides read TGTGCCAGCAGGTCGCTTTGGGGGCATGATGGCTACACCTTC.

CDR3: CASRYPGTENEQFF. CDR3 DNA sequence: TGTGCCAGCAGGTACCCGGGGACAGAAAATGAGCAGTTCTTC. The chain recombines TRBV6-6 with TRBJ2-1, with 7 bases lining up with TRBD1. Germline lookup yields CDR1 MNHNY and CDR2 SVGAGI (reference sequence). This CDR3 contains 14 residues. With 6 bases clipped from V and 7 bases from J, the junction kept 9 bases outside the gene matches.

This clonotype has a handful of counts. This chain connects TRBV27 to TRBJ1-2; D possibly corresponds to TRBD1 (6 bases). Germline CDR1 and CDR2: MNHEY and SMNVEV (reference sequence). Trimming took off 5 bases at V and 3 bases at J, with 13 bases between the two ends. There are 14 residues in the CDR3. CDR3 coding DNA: TGTGCCAGCAGTCAAGACAGGAACTACTATGGCTACACCTTC. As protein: CASSQDRNYYGYTF.

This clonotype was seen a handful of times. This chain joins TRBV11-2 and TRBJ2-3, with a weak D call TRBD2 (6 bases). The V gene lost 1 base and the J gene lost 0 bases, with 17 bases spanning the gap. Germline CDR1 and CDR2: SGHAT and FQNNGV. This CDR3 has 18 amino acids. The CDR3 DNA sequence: TGTGCCAGCAGCTTAGGGGAGTGGCGGGACTCTAGCACAGATACGCAGTATTTT. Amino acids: CASSLGEWRDSSTDTQYF. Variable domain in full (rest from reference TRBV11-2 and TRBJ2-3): EAGVAQSPRYKIIEKRQSVAFWCNPISGHATLYWYQQILGQGPKLLIQFQNNGVVDDSQLPKDRFSAERLKGVDSTLKIQPAKLEDSAVYLCASSLGEWRDSSTDTQYFGPGTRLTVL.

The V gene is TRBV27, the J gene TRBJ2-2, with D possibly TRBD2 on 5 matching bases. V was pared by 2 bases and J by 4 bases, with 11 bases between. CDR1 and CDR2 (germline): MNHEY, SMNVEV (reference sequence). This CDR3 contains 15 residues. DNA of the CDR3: TGTGCCAGCAGTTTACGGGGTCTGGGCACCGGGGAGCTGTTTTTT. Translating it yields CASSLRGLGTGELFF.

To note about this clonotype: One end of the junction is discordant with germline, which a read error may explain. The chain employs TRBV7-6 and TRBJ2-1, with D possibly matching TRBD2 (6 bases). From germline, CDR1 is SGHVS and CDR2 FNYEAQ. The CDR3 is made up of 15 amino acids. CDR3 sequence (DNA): TGTGCCAGCAGCTTAGGGGCAAGGGAGGACAATGAGCAGCTCTTC. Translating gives CASSLGAREDNEQLF.

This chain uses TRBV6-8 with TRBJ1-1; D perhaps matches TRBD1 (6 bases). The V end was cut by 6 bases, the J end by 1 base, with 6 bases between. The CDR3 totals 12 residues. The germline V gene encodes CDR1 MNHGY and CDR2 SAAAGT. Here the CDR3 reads CASRTGNTEAFF. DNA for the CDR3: TGTGCCAGCAGGACAGGGAACACTGAAGCTTTCTTT.

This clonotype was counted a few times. The DNA of the CDR3 is TGTGCCAGCAGCTCAGACAGGGTCTATGGCTACACCTTC. Translating gives CASSSDRVYGYTF. V gene TRBV12-3 or TRBV12-4 combines with J gene TRBJ1-2, with TRBD1 matching over 7 bases. The junction had 5 bases not matched to a gene; V was cut back by 6 bases and J by 4 bases. The CDR3 extends over 13 amino acids.

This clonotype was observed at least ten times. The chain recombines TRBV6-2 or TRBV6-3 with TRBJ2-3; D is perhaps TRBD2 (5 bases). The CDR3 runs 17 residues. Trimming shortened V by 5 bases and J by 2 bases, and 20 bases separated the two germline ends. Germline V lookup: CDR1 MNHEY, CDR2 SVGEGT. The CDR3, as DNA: TGTGCCAGCAGTGACGTACAAAGGACTTCTCACACAGATACGCAGTATTTT. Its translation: CASSDVQRTSHTDTQYF.

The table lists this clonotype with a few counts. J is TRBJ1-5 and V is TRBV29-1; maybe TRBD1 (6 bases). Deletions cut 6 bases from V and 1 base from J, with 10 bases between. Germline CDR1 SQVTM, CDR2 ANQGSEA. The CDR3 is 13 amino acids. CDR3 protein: CSVGTGSNQPQHF. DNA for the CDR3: TGCAGCGTCGGCACAGGGAGCAATCAGCCCCAGCATTTT.

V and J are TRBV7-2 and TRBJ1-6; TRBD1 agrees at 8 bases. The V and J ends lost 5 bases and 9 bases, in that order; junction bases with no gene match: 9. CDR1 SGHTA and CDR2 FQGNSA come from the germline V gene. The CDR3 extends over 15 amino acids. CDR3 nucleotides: TGTGCCAGCAGCAGTCCGGGACAGGTCCCTTCACCCCTCCACTTT. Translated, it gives CASSSPGQVPSPLHF.